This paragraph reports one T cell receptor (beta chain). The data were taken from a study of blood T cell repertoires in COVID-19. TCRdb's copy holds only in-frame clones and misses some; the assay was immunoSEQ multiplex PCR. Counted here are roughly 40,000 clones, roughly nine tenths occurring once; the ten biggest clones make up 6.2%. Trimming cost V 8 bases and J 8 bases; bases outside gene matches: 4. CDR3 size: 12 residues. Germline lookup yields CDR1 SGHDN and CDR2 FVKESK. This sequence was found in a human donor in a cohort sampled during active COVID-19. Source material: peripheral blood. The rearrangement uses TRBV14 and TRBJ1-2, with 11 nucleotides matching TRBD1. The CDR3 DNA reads TGTGCCAGCGGACAGGGGGCCGGCGGCTACACCTTC. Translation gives CASGQGAGGYTF.